The 29 T cell receptor beta chains given below trace back to one sample, sequenced in a study of identical twins. Each CDR3 protein gets one entry after TCRdb re-called the 5' RACE reads with MiXCR. The sample lists 350,000 to 450,000 distinct CDR3 sequences, approximately 17% occurring once. The sequenced sample consisted of naive T cells sorted from blood. These receptors originate from a man in his forties or fifties in good health.

This clonotype was observed a few times. This sequence joins TRBV24-1 and TRBJ2-5; TRBD1 agrees at 8 bases. This CDR3 is built from 12 residues. The V segment lost 6 bases and the J segment 14 bases; nucleotides outside the gene matches: 10. Looked up from germline, CDR1 is KGHDR and CDR2 is SFDVKD. In nucleotides, the CDR3 is TGTGCCACCAGTTCCCCCGCGGGACAGGAATACTTC. This encodes CATSSPAGQEYF.

This clonotype has at least ten counts. The chain recombines TRBV20-1 with TRBJ2-1; the match to TRBD2 covers 7 bases. Trimming cost V 3 bases and J 2 bases; bases outside gene matches: 1. The V gene's germline CDR1 is DFQATT and CDR2 SNEGSKA (reference sequence). The CDR3 extends over 13 amino acids. CDR3 sequence: CSASGTTYNEQFF. CDR3 nucleotide sequence: TGCAGTGCTAGCGGGACTACCTACAATGAGCAGTTCTTC.

The V call is TRBV30, the J call TRBJ2-1, with 7 positions matching TRBD1. Germline V gives CDR1 GTSNPN, CDR2 SVGIG (reference sequence). V was clipped by 2 bases and J by 2 bases; unmatched bases: 3. The CDR3 has 14 amino acids. As DNA, the CDR3 is TGTGCCTGGAGTCCAGGGGGAACCTACAATGAGCAGTTCTTC. It codes for CAWSPGGTYNEQFF.

This clonotype was picked up many times. The chain has TRBV5-1 and TRBJ1-1; D is undetermined. The CDR3 covers 12 residues. V was clipped by 0 bases and J by 4 bases, with 4 bases between them. CDR1 SGHRS and CDR2 YFSETQ come from the germline V gene. Here the CDR3 reads CASSLEGTEAFF. For the CDR3, the DNA is TGCGCCAGCAGCTTGGAAGGCACTGAAGCTTTCTTT.

The CDR3 DNA reads as TGTGCCAGCAGCTTAGTTCTGACAGGGAGGCGATTAGGCAATCAGCCCCAGCATTTT. Amino acids: CASSLVLTGRRLGNQPQHF. The chain uses TRBV11-1 and TRBJ1-5; TRBD1 matches 7 bases. CDR3 length equals 19 residues. Germline V gives CDR1 SGHAT, CDR2 FQDESV (reference sequence). V shed 1 base and J 2 bases; nucleotides not matched to a gene: 14.

This chain joins TRBV20-1 and TRBJ2-1, with 14 bases lining up with TRBD2. The germline V gene encodes CDR1 DFQATT and CDR2 SNEGSKA (reference sequence). V dropped 5 bases and J dropped 4; count of bases not matched to a gene: 1. The CDR3 covers 14 residues. CDR3 nucleotides: TGCAGTGCTGGGACTAGCGGGAGTTACAATGAGCAGTTCTTC. Its translation is CSAGTSGSYNEQFF.

There are a few counts of this clonotype. The V call is TRBV5-1, the J call TRBJ2-1, with TRBD2 matching 10 bases. Trimming removed 6 bases from V and 5 bases from J; junction bases left unmatched: 8. The CDR3 runs 15 residues. CDR1 is SGHRS, CDR2 YFSETQ, per germline. CDR3 protein: CASTSRLAGNNEQFF. DNA of the CDR3: TGCGCCAGCACTTCCCGACTAGCGGGTAACAATGAGCAGTTCTTC.

This clonotype was seen a handful of times. The V call is TRBV14, the J call TRBJ2-1, with TRBD2 as a possible D gene (5 bases). Per the germline V gene, CDR1 is SGHDN and CDR2 is FVKESK. The CDR3 is 18 amino acids. The V gene lost 2 bases and the J gene lost 2 bases, with 19 bases spanning the gap. The CDR3 protein is CASSQRWSTGFTYNEQFF. The CDR3 nucleotides are TGTGCCAGCAGCCAAAGGTGGTCGACGGGGTTCACCTACAATGAGCAGTTCTTC.

This clonotype was counted between two and nine times. This chain connects TRBV6-2 or TRBV6-3 to TRBJ2-1; TRBD1 agrees at 7 bases. Germline V gene data show CDR1 as MNHEY and CDR2 as SVGEGT. The CDR3 extends over 16 amino acids. Germline trimming cut 0 bases from V and 5 bases from J; bases unmatched to any gene: 7. The CDR3 sequence is CASSYSNRGLDNEQFF. CDR3 nucleotide sequence: TGTGCCAGCAGTTACTCGAACAGGGGTTTGGACAATGAGCAGTTCTTC.

V gene TRBV12-3 or TRBV12-4 combines with J gene TRBJ2-3; 7 bases match TRBD1. The CDR3 contains 17 residues. Germline trimming cut 6 bases from V and 0 bases from J; bases unmatched to any gene: 12. The DNA of the CDR3 is TGTGCCAGCAGCCCAGTCAGGACAGGCCCCAGCACAGATACGCAGTATTTT. It codes for CASSPVRTGPSTDTQYF.

The gene calls are TRBV27 and TRBJ1-6; D gene uncertain. The CDR3 has 15 amino acids. The V end lost 2 bases, the J end lost 4 bases, and 9 bases lay between the germline ends. CDR1 is MNHEY and CDR2 is SMNVEV in the germline V gene (reference sequence). The CDR3, as DNA: TGTGCCAGCAGTTTACGGCCAGCATATAATTCACCCCTCCACTTT. Its translation is CASSLRPAYNSPLHF.

This clonotype was seen more than once but under ten times. V gene TRBV2 combines with J gene TRBJ2-5; TRBD2 aligns across 10 bases. The CDR3 is 16 amino acids. Germline CDR1 and CDR2: SNHLY and FYNNEI. V lost 6 bases, J lost 4 bases, and 11 bases stayed unmatched. The DNA for the CDR3 is TGTGCCAGCAGGCCCCTCGAGGCTAGCGGGAGAGAGACCCAGTACTTC. It encodes CASRPLEASGRETQYF.

This clonotype was seen only a few times. The chain combines TRBV6-5 with TRBJ2-5; D uncertain. V was trimmed by 4 bases and J by 1 base, leaving 10 bases between them. The germline CDR1 and CDR2 sequences are MNHEY and SVGAGI. This CDR3 is built from 14 residues. This CDR3 is CASSSLRAQETQYF. The CDR3 DNA reads TGTGCCAGCAGTTCACTTAGGGCCCAAGAGACCCAGTACTTC.

The chain combines TRBV7-2 with TRBJ1-6; D is possibly TRBD1 (6 bases). V was pared by 3 bases and J by 8 bases, with 14 bases between. This CDR3 has 15 amino acids. Per the germline V gene, CDR1 is SGHTA and CDR2 is FQGNSA. The CDR3 spells CASSLGGGAYSPLHF. The CDR3 coding sequence is TGTGCCAGCAGCTTGGGAGGGGGAGCCTATTCACCCCTCCACTTT. The variable domain in full, with the rest retrieved from reference TRBV7-2 and TRBJ1-6, is GAGVSQSPSNKVTEKGKDVELRCDPISGHTALYWYRQSLGQGLEFLIYFQGNSAPDKSGLPSDRFSAERTGGSVSTLTIQRTQQEDSAVYLCASSLGGGAYSPLHFGNGTRLTVT.

This clonotype was seen only a few times. The CDR3 is CATSSPGTSGIYNEQFF. CDR3 coding DNA: TGTGCCACCAGCAGCCCAGGGACTAGCGGGATATACAATGAGCAGTTCTTC. The J gene is TRBJ2-1, the V gene TRBV15; 13 bases match TRBD2. V dropped 3 bases and J dropped 4; count of bases not matched to a gene: 6. This CDR3 spans 17 amino acids. Germline lookup yields CDR1 LNHNV and CDR2 YYDKDF (reference sequence). The full variable domain, rest sourced from reference TRBV15 and TRBJ2-1, is DAMVIQNPRYQVTQFGKPVTLSCSQTLNHNVMYWYQQKSSQAPKLLFHYYDKDFNNEADTPDNFQSRRPNTSFCFLDIRSPGLGDTAMYLCATSSPGTSGIYNEQFFGPGTRLTVL.

The genes are TRBV7-3 and TRBJ2-1, with a possible D match to TRBD2 (5 bases). Deletions cut 5 bases from V and 4 bases from J, with 12 bases between. Germline CDR1 reads SGHTA; CDR2 reads FQGTGA. The CDR3 contains 14 residues. The CDR3 is CASSPGKRYNEQFF. CDR3 sequence (DNA): TGTGCCAGCAGCCCGGGAAAAAGGTACAATGAGCAGTTCTTC.

The chain is built from TRBV9 and TRBJ2-7, with 7 bases aligning to TRBD1. Germline lookup yields CDR1 SGDLS and CDR2 YYNGEE. This CDR3 contains 15 residues. V shed 3 bases and J 5 bases; nucleotides not matched to a gene: 11. The CDR3 loop reads CASSAWDSLGNEQYF. The CDR3 DNA reads TGTGCCAGCAGCGCGTGGGACAGTTTAGGGAACGAGCAGTACTTC.

The rearrangement joins TRBV20-1 to TRBJ2-3; TRBD1 aligns across 9 bases. CDR3 length equals 15 residues. V lost 3 bases, J lost 5 bases, and 9 bases stayed unmatched. Germline V gene data show CDR1 as DFQATT and CDR2 as SNEGSKA (reference sequence). CDR3 in amino acids: CSARSDRGAGDTQYF. For the CDR3, the DNA is TGCAGTGCTAGGAGTGACAGGGGGGCCGGAGATACGCAGTATTTT.

The DNA for the CDR3 is TGTGCCAGCAGCTTAGGAGGACAGTACTATGGCTACACCTTC. Amino acid sequence: CASSLGGQYYGYTF. The chain joins TRBV7-9 to TRBJ1-2, with D tentatively TRBD1 (6 bases). V shed 1 base and J shed 3 bases, with 9 bases lying between them. In germline, CDR1 is SEHNR, CDR2 FQNEAQ (reference sequence). The CDR3 spans 14 residues.

This clonotype showed up just a few times. The gene calls are TRBV7-8 and TRBJ2-7; D is unresolved. The CDR3 sequence is 13 residues long. Trimming left V 5 bases short and J 3 bases short, with 11 bases between. Germline V gene sequence: CDR1 SGHVS, CDR2 FQNEAQ. In nucleotides, the CDR3 is TGTGCCAGCAGCATCCTCCCTATCTACGAGCAGTACTTC. Its translation: CASSILPIYEQYF.

This clonotype was found a few times. The chain carries TRBV12-3 or TRBV12-4 and TRBJ2-1; the D gene is possibly TRBD1 (6 bases). V gave up 0 bases and J gave up 7 bases, with 13 bases separating them. The CDR3 totals 15 residues. The CDR3 reads CASSLAGQRGNEQFF. CDR3 coding DNA: TGTGCCAGCAGTTTAGCGGGACAAAGGGGTAATGAGCAGTTCTTC.

This rearrangement joins TRBV7-9 to TRBJ1-3; D may be TRBD1 (6 bases). V gave up 3 bases and J gave up 2 bases, with 11 bases separating them. The CDR3 spans 15 residues. The V gene's germline CDR1 is SEHNR and CDR2 FQNEAQ (reference sequence). The DNA of the CDR3 is TGTGCCAGCAGCTTCCGGACAGAAGCTGGAAACACCATATATTTT. This sequence encodes CASSFRTEAGNTIYF.

This clonotype was observed a few times. The chain carries TRBV20-1 and TRBJ2-1; D gene ambiguous. Germline values: CDR1 DFQATT, CDR2 SNEGSKA (reference sequence). This CDR3 has 15 residues. V was trimmed by 2 bases and J by 1 base, leaving 12 bases between them. As DNA, the CDR3 is TGCAGTGCTAGACAGGCTTCCCTATCCTACAATGAGCAGTTCTTC. Protein: CSARQASLSYNEQFF.

This chain links TRBV27 with TRBJ2-2; possibly TRBD2 for D (6 bases). The germline gives CDR1 MNHEY, CDR2 SMNVEV (reference sequence). Trimming removed 4 bases at V and 6 bases at J, with 18 bases between. This CDR3 spans 16 amino acids. CDR3 sequence reads: CASSSVGGVGAGELFF. The CDR3 DNA is TGTGCCAGCAGTTCGGTGGGCGGGGTGGGAGCCGGGGAGCTGTTTTTT.

The chain uses TRBV2 and TRBJ2-3; tentative D call: TRBD2 (5 bases). The germline V and J ends were trimmed by 8 bases and 0 bases, with 15 bases remaining between them. The CDR3 has 15 residues. The V gene's germline CDR1 is SNHLY and CDR2 FYNNEI. The CDR3 DNA sequence: TGTGCCAGCGCCCGGGAAGCGATTAGCACAGATACGCAGTATTTT. Amino acid sequence: CASAREAISTDTQYF.

The chain has TRBV30 and TRBJ2-1, with unresolved D. V dropped 1 base and J dropped 2 bases, with 15 bases sitting between them. CDR1 is GTSNPN and CDR2 is SVGIG in the germline V gene (reference sequence). The CDR3 totals 16 residues. The CDR3 DNA reads as TGTGCCTGGAGTGGGGCTACGCTCGTGCCCTACAATGAGCAGTTCTTC. Its translation: CAWSGATLVPYNEQFF.

This clonotype was detected a few times. The chain links TRBV7-6 to TRBJ2-7; D ambiguous. CDR3 size: 12 residues. The V gene's germline CDR1 is SGHVS and CDR2 FNYEAQ. Trimming cost V 8 bases and J 6 bases, with 14 bases left between them. The CDR3 DNA reads as TGTGCCAGCGAGACGGAAGGGATCGAGCAGTACTTC. Its translation: CASETEGIEQYF.

This clonotype came up many times. The rearrangement joins TRBV15 to TRBJ2-1; D gene unclear. V shed 0 bases and J shed 3 bases, with 6 bases lying between them. The CDR3 runs to 14 residues. From germline, CDR1 is LNHNV and CDR2 YYDKDF (reference sequence). The CDR3 DNA is TGTGCCACCAGCAGAGATAGGGACTACAATGAGCAGTTCTTC. This encodes CATSRDRDYNEQFF.

V usage is TRBV5-1 and J usage is TRBJ2-1; 10 bases map to TRBD2. The CDR3 runs to 16 residues. Germline CDR1 and CDR2: SGHRS and YFSETQ. Trimming removed 0 bases from V and 10 bases from J; junction bases left unmatched: 10. For the CDR3, the DNA is TGCGCCAGCAGCTTGGACCCTAGCGGGGGCCCGGAGGAGCAGTTCTTC. Amino acid sequence: CASSLDPSGGPEEQFF. The full variable domain, its missing parts supplied by reference TRBV5-1 and TRBJ2-1, is KAGVTQTPRYLIKTRGQQVTLSCSPISGHRSVSWYQQTPGQGLQFLFEYFSETQRNKGNFPGRFSGRQFSNSRSEMNVSTLELGDSALYLCASSLDPSGGPEEQFFGPGTRLTVL.